One and the same sample provided the 15 T cell receptor beta chains below, sequenced in a study of shared T cell receptors in the human thymus (TCRdb year 2021). The library was generated by the immunoSEQ multiplex PCR assay. TCRdb carries this immuneACCESS record with in-frame sequences only. Its versions omit some clonotypes, under half of them owing to an unresolved V gene in the studies checked, with the rest unexplained. For this sample the table gives under 450,000 clones, of which 85% to 95% were detected only once. Of the sample, 0.02% falls within the top ten clones. The specimen sequenced was thymocytes. These receptors were collected from a human donor.

This chain connects TRBV4-2 to TRBJ1-2, with a weak D call TRBD1 (6 bases). The CDR3 length is 16 residues. Trimming stripped 5 bases from V and 5 bases from J, with 21 bases between. Germline V CDR1 and CDR2: LGHNA, YNFKEQ. CDR3 loop: CASSGGTSSKGYGYTF. The CDR3 DNA is TGTGCCAGCAGCGGGGGGACATCGTCTAAAGGATATGGCTACACCTTC.

This clone has only one observation. This chain connects TRBV2 to TRBJ2-3; TRBD2 matches at 11 bases. Germline V CDR1 and CDR2: SNHLY, FYNNEI. V lost 1 base and J lost 6; bases outside the gene matches: 3. This CDR3 contains 15 residues. The CDR3 protein is CASSEGLAGHDTQYF. The CDR3 nucleotides read TGTGCCAGCAGTGAAGGACTAGCGGGACACGATACGCAGTATTTT.

The chain uses TRBV6-5 and TRBJ2-7; 13 bases are a match to TRBD2. The germline V gene has CDR1 MNHEY and CDR2 SVGAGI. The CDR3 runs to 14 residues. The V segment lost 5 bases and the J segment 4 bases; nucleotides outside the gene matches: 2. The chain's CDR3 is CASSGTSGKYEQYF. The CDR3 DNA follows: TGTGCCAGCAGTGGGACTAGCGGGAAATACGAGCAGTACTTC.

This clone was seen only once. The V call is TRBV28, the J call TRBJ2-3; D is unclear. Germline V gene sequence: CDR1 MDHEN, CDR2 SYDVKM. This CDR3 comprises 14 residues. V lost 7 bases, J lost 2 bases, and 13 bases lay in between. This chain's CDR3 is CASKPQRNTDTQYF. The CDR3 DNA reads TGTGCCAGCAAACCGCAGAGAAACACAGATACGCAGTATTTT.

The chain links TRBV6-1 to TRBJ2-7; 7 positions match TRBD1. J lost 5 bases, V lost 7 bases, and 14 bases had no gene match. Germline-derived CDR1 and CDR2 are MNHNS and SASEGT. The CDR3 extends over 15 amino acids. The CDR3 region has the DNA TGTGCCAGCACCCTTACCTTAGACAGGGACCACGAGCAGTACTTC. Translating gives CASTLTLDRDHEQYF.

This chain uses TRBV29-1 with TRBJ1-1; 7 bases agree with TRBD1. CDR1 is SQVTM and CDR2 is ANQGSEA in the germline V gene. CDR3 length equals 13 residues. V gave up 4 bases and J gave up 1 base; unmatched junction bases: 3. CDR3 residues: CSVGDRENTEAFF. As DNA, the CDR3 is TGCAGCGTTGGTGACAGGGAGAACACTGAAGCTTTCTTT.

The chain has TRBV21-1 and TRBJ1-2; TRBD1 is taken as the D call from the table, unchecked against the DNA. TRBV21-1 corresponds to a pseudogene. The CDR3 has 17 amino acids. CDR3 in amino acids: CASTHPKTGGGIYGYTF. The CDR3 nucleotides read TGTGCCAGCACTCACCCCAAGACAGGGGGCGGGATATATGGCTACACCTTC.

This chain uses TRBV6-5 with TRBJ1-5, with D unclear. V gave up 0 bases and J gave up 7 bases, with 7 bases separating them. CDR3 length equals 13 residues. CDR1 MNHEY and CDR2 SVGAGI come from the germline V gene. CDR3: CASSYSVYQPQHF. The CDR3 DNA sequence: TGTGCCAGCAGTTACTCCGTGTACCAGCCCCAGCATTTT.

The genes are TRBV7-9 and TRBJ2-1, with TRBD1 matching 7 bases. Germline CDR1 SEHNR, CDR2 FQNEAQ (reference sequence). This CDR3 comprises 15 residues. The J segment lost 9 bases and the V segment lost 1 base, leaving 9 bases of the junction unmatched. The CDR3 region is CASSLEAGGSGEQFF. In DNA form, the CDR3 reads TGTGCCAGCAGCTTAGAGGCAGGGGGTTCGGGTGAGCAGTTCTTC.

The genes are TRBV7-8 and TRBJ1-1; maybe TRBD1 (5 bases). This CDR3 has 17 residues. Trimming took off 0 bases at V and 4 bases at J, with 18 bases between the two ends. Germline CDR1 is SGHVS and CDR2 is FQNEAQ. The CDR3 nucleotides are TGTGCCAGCAGCTTAGCGCCCCCCACAAGGGGAGGCACTGAAGCTTTCTTT. It specifies CASSLAPPTRGGTEAFF.

This sequence joins TRBV27 and TRBJ2-7; 8 bases are a match to TRBD1. This CDR3 region has 16 residues. With 4 bases clipped from V and 0 bases from J, the junction kept 8 bases outside the gene matches. CDR1 MNHEY and CDR2 SMNVEV come from the germline V gene (reference sequence). In nucleotides, the CDR3 is TGTGCCAGCAGTTCCCGACAGGGGCCCTCCTCCTACGAGCAGTACTTC. Residues: CASSSRQGPSSYEQYF.

The V gene is TRBV28, the J gene TRBJ2-1; perhaps D is TRBD1 or TRBD2 (5 bases each). CDR3 size: 13 residues. Germline CDR1 reads MDHEN; CDR2 reads SYDVKM. Between the trimmed V and J ends, which lost 2 bases and 8 bases, there was a span of 10 bases. CDR3 nucleotide sequence: TGTGCCAGCAGTTTAGAGGGGCAAGATGAGCAGTTCTTC. Its protein is CASSLEGQDEQFF.

V is TRBV15 and J is TRBJ2-7; possibly TRBD1 for D (6 bases). The CDR3 runs to 14 residues. Germline V gene lookup returns CDR1 LNHNV and CDR2 YYDKDF (reference sequence). The V gene lost 1 base and the J gene lost 4 bases, with 11 bases spanning the gap. The CDR3 loop reads CATSRASRGYEQYF. The CDR3 DNA sequence: TGTGCCACCAGCAGAGCAAGTAGGGGGTACGAGCAGTACTTC.

The rearrangement uses TRBV19 and TRBJ2-1; 12 nucleotides line up with TRBD2. Per germline, CDR1 LNHDA and CDR2 SQIVND (reference sequence). The CDR3 runs to 15 residues. Losses at the gene ends were 7 bases for V and 9 bases for J; bases not matched to a gene: 10. The CDR3 nucleotides are TGTGCCAGTACCTTGGGCCCTAGCGGGAGGGGTGAGCAGTTCTTC. It encodes CASTLGPSGRGEQFF.

In DNA, the CDR3 is TGTGCCAGCACCGACAGGGGGGACTATGGCTACACCTTC. It specifies CASTDRGDYGYTF. The genes are TRBV6-7 and TRBJ1-2; 9 bases are shared with TRBD1. TRBV6-7 belongs to the ORF category, with a function that is uncertain. The V segment lost 7 bases and the J segment 3 bases; nucleotides outside the gene matches: 3. The CDR3 runs 13 residues.